These 26 T cell receptor beta chains were sequenced from one sample in a study of CD8 T cells in Susac syndrome. With random hexamers, reverse transcription was performed on 0.5 to 1 ug of RNA. In TCRdb, the immunoSEQ multiplex PCR reads were re-called with MiXCR into one record per CDR3 protein. The sample has over 95,000 distinct CDR3 sequences, under 95% seen once. The sample taken for sequencing was CD8+ T cells from PBMCs. These TCRs come from a human donor in good health.

This clonotype is a singleton in its sample. The chain couples TRBV2 to TRBJ1-4; 9 bases line up with TRBD1. CDR3 length: 15 amino acids. Germline CDR1 SNHLY, CDR2 FYNNEI. The V segment lost 8 bases and the J segment 0 bases; nucleotides outside the gene matches: 4. The chain's CDR3 is CASWGTGSTNEKLFF. In DNA form, the CDR3 reads TGTGCCAGCTGGGGGACAGGGTCAACTAATGAAAAACTGTTTTTT.

Here the CDR3 reads CSDGTASETEAFF. The DNA for the CDR3 is TGCAGCGACGGGACAGCCTCGGAAACTGAAGCTTTCTTT. The chain is built from TRBV29-1 and TRBJ1-1; 7 nucleotides line up with TRBD1. The CDR3 contains 13 residues. Germline V CDR1 and CDR2: SQVTM, ANQGSEA. The V and J ends lost 7 bases and 5 bases, in that order; junction bases with no gene match: 10.

The rearrangement uses TRBV6-6 and TRBJ2-7, with D uncertain. Germline-derived CDR1 and CDR2 are MNHNY and SVGAGI (reference sequence). This CDR3 is 14 amino acids long. Deletions cut 2 bases from V and 2 bases from J, with 10 bases between. The CDR3 loop is CASSYQKSTYEQYF. The CDR3 DNA follows: TGTGCCAGCAGTTACCAGAAAAGTACCTACGAGCAGTACTTC.

This sequence joins TRBV20-1 and TRBJ2-1, with 7 bases fitting TRBD2. V shed 2 bases and J 3 bases; nucleotides not matched to a gene: 4. Germline CDR1 is DFQATT and CDR2 is SNEGSKA (reference sequence). The CDR3 totals 14 residues. CDR3 coding DNA: TGCAGTGCTAGAAGCGGGACTAACTACAATGAGCAGTTCTTC. This gives the protein CSARSGTNYNEQFF.

The genes are TRBV5-1 and TRBJ2-3; D possibly corresponds to TRBD1 (5 bases). V was shortened by 2 bases and J by 3 bases, with 13 bases between the two germline ends. The CDR3 is 15 residues long. Germline CDR1 and CDR2: SGHRS and YFSETQ. The CDR3 sequence is CASSFQGDRTDTQYF. For the CDR3, the DNA is TGCGCCAGCAGCTTCCAGGGTGATAGGACAGATACGCAGTATTTT. Variable domain in full (rest from reference TRBV5-1 and TRBJ2-3): KAGVTQTPRYLIKTRGQQVTLSCSPISGHRSVSWYQQTPGQGLQFLFEYFSETQRNKGNFPGRFSGRQFSNSRSEMNVSTLELGDSALYLCASSFQGDRTDTQYFGPGTRLTVL.

This rearrangement joins TRBV5-1 to TRBJ2-7; 8 bases map to TRBD2. The length of the CDR3 is 16 residues. Germline trimming cut 0 bases from V and 7 bases from J; bases unmatched to any gene: 12. Germline CDR1 is SGHRS and CDR2 is YFSETQ. This CDR3 is CASSLGGGGLAIEQYF. The CDR3 DNA sequence: TGCGCCAGCAGCTTGGGAGGTGGAGGACTAGCAATTGAGCAGTACTTC.

This clonotype was recorded once. The CDR3 DNA is TGCGCCAGCAGCTTGGAAAGCGACTCACCCCTCCACTTT. Its protein product is CASSLESDSPLHF. The rearrangement links TRBV5-1 to TRBJ1-6; D unclear. This CDR3 has 13 residues. Germline V gene sequence: CDR1 SGHRS, CDR2 YFSETQ. Trimming took 0 bases from V and 10 from J, leaving 8 bases between them. The complete variable domain, with remaining parts taken from reference TRBV5-1 and TRBJ1-6, reads KAGVTQTPRYLIKTRGQQVTLSCSPISGHRSVSWYQQTPGQGLQFLFEYFSETQRNKGNFPGRFSGRQFSNSRSEMNVSTLELGDSALYLCASSLESDSPLHFGNGTRLTVT.

The chain recombines TRBV4-1 with TRBJ1-1, with D hard to call. In germline, CDR1 is MGHRA, CDR2 YSYEKL. Trimming removed 0 bases from V and 1 base from J, with 18 bases in between. The CDR3 consists of 18 residues. CDR3 region: CASSQDESRQIKNTEAFF. CDR3 DNA sequence: TGCGCCAGCAGCCAAGATGAGTCTCGGCAGATCAAGAACACTGAAGCTTTCTTT.

The rearrangement links TRBV24-1 to TRBJ2-1; 14 nucleotides agree with TRBD2. The CDR3 length is 16 residues. Per germline, CDR1 KGHDR and CDR2 SFDVKD. Trimming at V came to 4 bases and at J to 8 bases, leaving 6 bases not matched to a gene. CDR3 sequence reads: CATSDPTSGRAYEQFF. CDR3 DNA: TGTGCCACCAGTGACCCGACTAGCGGGAGGGCCTATGAGCAGTTCTTC.

This clonotype came up a few times. The J gene is TRBJ2-7, the V gene TRBV6-5; 7 nucleotides agree with TRBD2. J lost 3 bases, V lost 2 bases, and 7 bases had no gene match. The V gene's germline CDR1 is MNHEY and CDR2 SVGAGI. The CDR3 loop spans 15 amino acids. The CDR3 nucleotides are TGTGCCAGCAGTTACAAATGGGGGGGGAACTACGAGCAGTACTTC. The encoded protein is CASSYKWGGNYEQYF.

The rearrangement links TRBV30 to TRBJ2-1; TRBD1 matches at 7 bases. Trimming removed 1 base from V and 8 bases from J; junction bases left unmatched: 8. CDR3 size: 14 residues. From germline, CDR1 is GTSNPN and CDR2 SVGIG (reference sequence). This CDR3 is CAWSATGAGDEQFF. CDR3 DNA sequence: TGTGCCTGGAGTGCCACAGGGGCCGGGGATGAGCAGTTCTTC.

The chain links TRBV5-1 to TRBJ1-1; 7 bases fit TRBD1. The ends lost 4 bases at V and 4 bases at J; junction bases unmatched: 7. Germline CDR1 and CDR2: SGHRS and YFSETQ. CDR3 length equals 14 residues. CDR3 protein: CASSGNRGSTEAFF. For the CDR3, the DNA is TGCGCCAGCAGCGGAAACAGGGGAAGCACTGAAGCTTTCTTT.

CDR3: CASSKRELGNEQFF. The CDR3 nucleotides are TGTGCCAGCAGTAAACGGGAGCTAGGTAATGAGCAGTTCTTC. The V and J genes are TRBV2 and TRBJ2-1, with D tentatively TRBD2 (6 bases). The CDR3 loop spans 14 amino acids. Per germline, CDR1 SNHLY and CDR2 FYNNEI. V lost 5 bases, J lost 7 bases, and 15 bases lay in between. The full variable domain, with the rest looked up from reference TRBV2 and TRBJ2-1, is EPEVTQTPSHQVTQMGQEVILRCVPISNHLYFYWYRQILGQKVEFLVSFYNNEISEKSEIFDDQFSVERPDGSNFTLKIRSTKLEDSAMYFCASSKRELGNEQFFGPGTRLTVL.

The gene calls are TRBV20-1 and TRBJ2-7; D gene unclear. The CDR3 covers 15 residues. Looked up from germline, CDR1 is DFQATT and CDR2 is SNEGSKA (reference sequence). Trimming left V 3 bases short and J 3 bases short, with 18 bases between. As DNA, the CDR3 is TGCAGTGCTAGCGCGACCTCCCGGATGTTCTACGAGCAGTACTTC. The encoded protein is CSASATSRMFYEQYF.

The CDR3 nucleotides read TGTGCCAGCAGTTCGGAGGCCTCGGGAGCGGGCGAGCAGTTCTTC. This codes for CASSSEASGAGEQFF. This chain joins TRBV6-5 and TRBJ2-1; tentatively, D is TRBD2 (6 bases). CDR1 is MNHEY, CDR2 SVGAGI, per germline. This CDR3 has 15 residues. V lost 4 bases and J lost 10, with 20 bases in between.

The gene calls are TRBV12-3 or TRBV12-4 and TRBJ2-7; D is undetermined. V lost 4 bases to trimming and J lost 2 bases, with 3 bases between them. CDR3 length equals 11 residues. CDR3 nucleotides: TGTGCCAGCAGTTCCCCCTACGAGCAGTACTTC. Encoded protein: CASSSPYEQYF.

The CDR3 region is CASSQESPGGSFTGELFF. CDR3 DNA sequence: TGTGCCAGCAGCCAAGAGTCCCCAGGGGGTTCGTTCACCGGGGAGCTGTTTTTT. The V and J genes are TRBV3-1 and TRBJ2-2; 7 bases align to TRBD1. The J segment lost 4 bases and the V segment lost 0 bases, leaving 11 bases of the junction unmatched. Germline loops: CDR1 LGHDT, CDR2 YNNKEL (reference sequence). The CDR3 consists of 18 residues.

The chain links TRBV20-1 to TRBJ2-7; D might be TRBD1 or TRBD2, each matching 6 bases. The germline gives CDR1 DFQATT, CDR2 SNEGSKA (reference sequence). The length of the CDR3 is 13 residues. Deletions cut 1 base from V and 5 bases from J, with 12 bases between. The CDR3 coding sequence is TGCAGTGCTAGAGGGTGGGGGGCCCACGAGCAGTACTTC. Translation: CSARGWGAHEQYF.

The V and J genes are TRBV5-1 and TRBJ2-1, with D possibly being TRBD2 (5 bases). V lost 0 bases and J 6 bases, leaving 7 bases between the germline ends. CDR3 length: 13 amino acids. Germline V lookup: CDR1 SGHRS, CDR2 YFSETQ. As DNA, the CDR3 is TGCGCCAGCAGCTTGGTCGAGGGCAATGAGCAGTTCTTC. Protein sequence: CASSLVEGNEQFF.

The genes are TRBV29-1 and TRBJ1-1, with D hard to call. The CDR3 has 11 residues. V was cut by 7 bases and J by 5 bases, with 11 bases left in between. Germline V lookup: CDR1 SQVTM, CDR2 ANQGSEA. The CDR3 sequence is CSAGDTTEAFF. CDR3 in DNA: TGCAGCGCAGGCGACACTACTGAAGCTTTCTTT.

The J gene is TRBJ2-1, the V gene TRBV29-1; 14 positions match TRBD2. The trim removed 7 bases at V and 8 bases at J, leaving 7 bases unmatched. CDR1 and CDR2 from the germline V gene are SQVTM and ANQGSEA. The CDR3 extends over 14 amino acids. CDR3 in DNA: TGCAGCGAAGGGACTAGCGGGAGTAGGGATGAGCAGTTCTTC. Protein: CSEGTSGSRDEQFF.

The V gene is TRBV11-1, the J gene TRBJ1-1, with unresolved D. The V gene's germline CDR1 is SGHAT and CDR2 FQDESV (reference sequence). The ends were cut back, 2 bases at V and 4 bases at J, with 11 bases in the middle. The CDR3 totals 14 residues. CDR3 in DNA: TGTGCCAGCAGCTTATCGCCACTCGGCACTGAAGCTTTCTTT. It is translated as CASSLSPLGTEAFF.

V usage is TRBV18 and J usage is TRBJ1-1; 8 positions match TRBD1. The V segment lost 6 bases and the J segment 6 bases; nucleotides outside the gene matches: 6. The CDR3 is 13 amino acids. CDR1 is KGHSH, CDR2 LQKENI, per germline. The CDR3 reads CASSPDRDAEAFF. CDR3 coding DNA: TGTGCCAGCTCGCCGGACAGGGACGCTGAAGCTTTCTTT.

The V gene is TRBV27, the J gene TRBJ1-1, with 7 bases identical to TRBD1. With 2 bases clipped from V and 4 bases from J, the junction kept 7 bases outside the gene matches. Germline loops: CDR1 MNHEY, CDR2 SMNVEV (reference sequence). This CDR3 has 15 amino acids. CDR3 region: CASSLGATGSTEAFF. For the CDR3, the DNA is TGTGCCAGCAGTTTAGGGGCGACAGGGTCCACTGAAGCTTTCTTT.

The CDR3 DNA reads as TGTGCCAGCACGCCCCCTGGGGTGAACACTGAAGCTTTCTTT. Encoded protein: CASTPPGVNTEAFF. V usage is TRBV28 and J usage is TRBJ1-1, with D unresolved. This CDR3 spans 14 amino acids. Per the germline V gene, CDR1 is MDHEN and CDR2 is SYDVKM. Trimming pared 7 bases from V and 0 bases from J, leaving 12 bases between.

This clonotype was detected once. The chain has TRBV7-8 and TRBJ2-6; a weak D match, TRBD1 (6 bases). CDR1 is SGHVS, CDR2 FQNEAQ, per germline. This CDR3 region has 18 residues. Trimming removed 4 bases at V and 0 bases at J, with 16 bases between. CDR3 DNA: TGTGCCAGCAGCTGGGGACAACGACCTGGCTCTGGGGCCAACGTCCTGACTTTC. It translates to CASSWGQRPGSGANVLTF.